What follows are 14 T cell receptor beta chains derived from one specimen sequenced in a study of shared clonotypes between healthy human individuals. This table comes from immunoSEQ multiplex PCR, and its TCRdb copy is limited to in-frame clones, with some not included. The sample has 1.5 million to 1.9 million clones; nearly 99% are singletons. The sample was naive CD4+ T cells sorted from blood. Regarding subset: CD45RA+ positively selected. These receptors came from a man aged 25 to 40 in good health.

CDR3 in DNA: TGTGCCAGCAGCTTGATTGGCGGCAGCCAGACCCAGTACTTC. This gives the protein CASSLIGGSQTQYF. The V gene is TRBV5-5, the J gene TRBJ2-5; D not resolved. Germline CDR1 reads SGHKS; CDR2 reads YYEKEE (reference sequence). V was clipped by 1 base and J by 6 bases, with 13 bases between them. There are 14 residues in the CDR3.

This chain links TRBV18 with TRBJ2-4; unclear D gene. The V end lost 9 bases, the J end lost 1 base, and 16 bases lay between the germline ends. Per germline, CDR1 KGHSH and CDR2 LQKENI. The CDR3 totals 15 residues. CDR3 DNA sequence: TGTGCCAGTCGCCATGTGTCCGGGGCCAAAAACATTCAGTACTTC. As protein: CASRHVSGAKNIQYF.

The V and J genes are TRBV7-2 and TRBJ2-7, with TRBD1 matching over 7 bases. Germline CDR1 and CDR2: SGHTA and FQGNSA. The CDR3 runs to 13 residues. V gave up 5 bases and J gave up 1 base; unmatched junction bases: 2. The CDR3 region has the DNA TGTGCCAGCAGCAAGGACAGGTCCTACGAGCAGTACTTC. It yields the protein CASSKDRSYEQYF.

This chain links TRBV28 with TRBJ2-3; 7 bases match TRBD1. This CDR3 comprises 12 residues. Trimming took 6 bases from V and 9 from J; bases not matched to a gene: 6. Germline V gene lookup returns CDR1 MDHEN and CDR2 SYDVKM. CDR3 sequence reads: CASSPTGITQYF. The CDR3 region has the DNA TGTGCCAGCAGCCCGACAGGGATAACGCAGTATTTT.

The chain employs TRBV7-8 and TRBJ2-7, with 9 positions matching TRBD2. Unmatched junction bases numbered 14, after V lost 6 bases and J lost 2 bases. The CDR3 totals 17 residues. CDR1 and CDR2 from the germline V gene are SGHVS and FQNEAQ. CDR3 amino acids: CASSPTVTLAGTYEQYF. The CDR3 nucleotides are TGTGCCAGCAGTCCCACAGTCACCCTAGCGGGGACCTACGAGCAGTACTTC.

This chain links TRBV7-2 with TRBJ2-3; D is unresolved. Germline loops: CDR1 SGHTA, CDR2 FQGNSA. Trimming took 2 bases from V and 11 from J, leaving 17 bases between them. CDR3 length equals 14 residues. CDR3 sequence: CASSLSAFGQRQYF. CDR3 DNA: TGTGCCAGCAGCTTATCCGCTTTTGGCCAGCGGCAGTATTTT.

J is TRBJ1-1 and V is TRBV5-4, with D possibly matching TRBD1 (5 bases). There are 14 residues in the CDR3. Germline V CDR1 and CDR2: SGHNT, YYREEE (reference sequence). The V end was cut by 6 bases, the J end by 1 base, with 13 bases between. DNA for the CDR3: TGTGCCAGCAAAACGGGACGGGAGAACACTGAAGCTTTCTTT. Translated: CASKTGRENTEAFF.

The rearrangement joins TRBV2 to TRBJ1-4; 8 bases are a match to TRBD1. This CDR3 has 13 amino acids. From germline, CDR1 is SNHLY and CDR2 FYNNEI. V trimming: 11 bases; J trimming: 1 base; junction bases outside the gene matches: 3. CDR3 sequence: CAQTGGTNEKLFF. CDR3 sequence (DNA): TGTGCCCAAACAGGGGGAACTAATGAAAAACTGTTTTTT.

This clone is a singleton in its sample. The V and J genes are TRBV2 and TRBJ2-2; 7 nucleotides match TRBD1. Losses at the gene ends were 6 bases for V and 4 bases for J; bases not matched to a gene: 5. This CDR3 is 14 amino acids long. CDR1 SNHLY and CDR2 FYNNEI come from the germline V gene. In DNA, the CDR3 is TGTGCCAGCAGCCGGACAGGCGCCACCGGGGAGCTGTTTTTT. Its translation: CASSRTGATGELFF. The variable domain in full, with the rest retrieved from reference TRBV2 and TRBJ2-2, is EPEVTQTPSHQVTQMGQEVILRCVPISNHLYFYWYRQILGQKVEFLVSFYNNEISEKSEIFDDQFSVERPDGSNFTLKIRSTKLEDSAMYFCASSRTGATGELFFGEGSRLTVL.

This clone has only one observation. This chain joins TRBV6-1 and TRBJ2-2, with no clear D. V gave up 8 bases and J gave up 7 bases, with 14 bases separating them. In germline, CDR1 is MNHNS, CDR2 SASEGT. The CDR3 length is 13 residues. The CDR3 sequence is CASSAGLSGELFF. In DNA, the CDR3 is TGTGCCAGCTCGGCAGGCTTGAGCGGGGAGCTGTTTTTT.

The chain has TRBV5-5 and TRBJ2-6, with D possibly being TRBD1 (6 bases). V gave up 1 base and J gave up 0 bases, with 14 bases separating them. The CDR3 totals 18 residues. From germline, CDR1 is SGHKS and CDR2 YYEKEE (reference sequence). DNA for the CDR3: TGTGCCAGCAGCTTGAACGGACAGTCGAGCTCTGGGGCCAACGTCCTGACTTTC. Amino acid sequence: CASSLNGQSSSGANVLTF.

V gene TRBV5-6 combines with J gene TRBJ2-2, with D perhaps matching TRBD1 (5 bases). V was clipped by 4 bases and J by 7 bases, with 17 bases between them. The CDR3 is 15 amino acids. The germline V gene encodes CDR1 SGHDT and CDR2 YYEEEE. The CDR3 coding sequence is TGTGCCAGCAGCCAGTACTTAGTGGGGCACGGGGAGCTGTTTTTT. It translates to CASSQYLVGHGELFF.

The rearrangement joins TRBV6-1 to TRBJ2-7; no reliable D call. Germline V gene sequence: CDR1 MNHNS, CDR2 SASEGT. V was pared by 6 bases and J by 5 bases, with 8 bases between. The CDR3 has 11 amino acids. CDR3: CASSEFDEQYF. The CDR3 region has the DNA TGTGCCAGCAGCGAGTTCGACGAGCAGTACTTC.

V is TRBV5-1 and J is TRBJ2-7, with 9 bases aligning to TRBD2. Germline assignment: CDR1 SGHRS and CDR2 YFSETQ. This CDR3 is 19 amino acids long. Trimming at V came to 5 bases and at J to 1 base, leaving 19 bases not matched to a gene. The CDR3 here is CASRPEGVELAGDSYEQYF. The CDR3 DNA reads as TGCGCCAGCAGACCCGAAGGTGTCGAACTAGCGGGCGATTCCTACGAGCAGTACTTC.